The following is a T cell receptor beta chain sequence with its context. There is no known antigen for this receptor. No clone much larger than this one lies a single base away; base qualities are absent. A total of around 30 patients with locally advanced or metastatic urothelial carcinoma, treated at Memorial Sloan Kettering on a trial protocol, made up the cohort. Peripheral blood mononuclear cells were collected pretreatment and during treatment, at between 1 and 8 total time points per patient. The Qiagen DNeasy Blood extraction kit was used to purify genomic DNA from total PBMCs and tumor samples. PBMCs were collected pretreatment and during treatment, and were isolated and stored as previously described. Synthetic TCR analog templates were spiked into each PCR to estimate absolute template abundance from read counts. Using the immunoSEQ assay, TCRbeta CDR3 regions were amplified from genomic DNA with bias-controlled V and J gene primers. Sequencing of rearranged TCRbeta segments was done at approximately 20X coverage. As for how the authors treated the data: Sequencing errors were corrected by clustering and CDR3s were annotated against IMGT to assign V, D and J genes. Downstream analyses used only productive TCRbeta rearrangements and left out out-of-frame or stop-codon sequences. Clonality was calculated as one minus the Shannon entropy normalized by the log of the number of unique productive sequences. Clones differing between time points or between blood and tumor were identified using Fisher's exact test with Benjamini-Hochberg correction, with an adjusted p below 0.01 applied as the threshold. The immuneACCESS repertoire file appears here via TCRdb, limited to in-frame rearrangements. These files lack a portion of the clones; in checked studies, under half of the deficit traces to unresolved V genes, and the cause of the others is not known. That table supplies the V and J calls and clone size; D and trimming were determined from the DNA. Within this sample are around 70,000 clones, with around 80% of them counted one time only. The top ten constitute 4% to 6% of the sample.

This record belongs to a study of PD-L1 blockade in urothelial cancer (dated by TCRdb to about 2017). Study-level background: Every patient began therapy at some point between 2013 and 2015 and was given atezolizumab 1,200 mg intravenously every 3 weeks. Under 30 patients had pretreatment blood TCR-seq, 24 had at least one posttreatment blood collection, and 24 had tumor TCR-seq. An exploratory multi-omic analysis was conducted of the somatic, immune and clinical correlates of response to PD-L1 blockade with atezolizumab in urothelial cancer. TCR sequencing covered pretreatment tumor samples and matched, serially collected peripheral blood taken before and after atezolizumab treatment. Fewer than ten patients reached durable clinical benefit, while 20 to 25 patients did not. An ECOG performance status of 0 or 1 was recorded for the patients, and 0 to 3 prior chemotherapy regimens had been received by the patients. Blood samples were analyzed at 3 weeks after treatment start (second dose) and at 6 weeks after treatment start. Blood samples yielded a median of about 150,000 T cells and around 80,000 unique TCRs, with median clonality roughly 0.084. About 85% of the 29 patients were males with bladder-origin urothelial cancer, and about 65% of the roughly 30 reported a prior smoking history. In the same patients who had TCR sequencing, pretreatment tumors also underwent whole exome sequencing and RNA sequencing. Durable clinical benefit was defined as progression-free survival longer than 6 months, and TCR features were also tested against progression-free and overall survival.

Results and caveats for the whole study, not just this receptor: A pretreatment peripheral blood TCR clonality below the median was linked to improved progression-free and overall survival. Small sample size (n of about 29) and many exploratory analyses mean the results are intended to be hypothesis-generating. Among patients with durable benefit, tumor-associated TCR clones showed greater expansion in peripheral blood 3 weeks after treatment started (n = 22, p = 0.022).

The germline V and J ends show losses of 4 bases and 4 bases respectively, and no gene match explains 8 bases of the junction. CDR1 and CDR2, per the germline V gene, are MDHEN and SYDVKM. Reading from cysteine to phenylalanine, the CDR3 counts 15 amino acids. Of all the DNA, just the CDR3 is kept, 45 bases in frame from base 1. This receptor was identified in a man between 65 and 79 years old with urothelial cancer. Recombination linked TRBV28 to TRBJ2-7, with 9 bases matching TRBD2. Sequenced here: PBMCs, sampled around atezolizumab (anti-PD-L1) treatment. The CDR3 amino acid sequence is: CASSYNLAGFYEQYF. The sequence in DNA is TGTGCCAGCAGTTATAACCTAGCGGGATTTTACGAGCAGTACTTC.